A single sample is the source of the 16 T cell receptor beta chains below, sequenced in a study of T cells in localized non-small cell lung cancer. The assay was immunoSEQ multiplex PCR, and TCRdb's table has in-frame clones only and misses some. The sample holds some 64,000 clones, 85% to 90% seen once. The input for sequencing was peripheral blood, taken before any cancer treatment. The receptor source for this set is a woman aged 35 to 75 with stage I lung adenocarcinoma.

V is TRBV5-1 and J is TRBJ1-1; D not resolved. CDR1 and CDR2 (germline): SGHRS, YFSETQ. The CDR3 has 15 residues. V gave up 2 bases and J gave up 0 bases, with 11 bases separating them. The CDR3 region is CASSLTPPMNTEAFF. The DNA of the CDR3 is TGCGCCAGCAGCTTAACCCCCCCCATGAACACTGAAGCTTTCTTT.

Here the CDR3 DNA reads TGTGCCAGCAGTCCCGCCCCCAGGGGGCGGACCTACGAGCAGTACTTC. Its protein product is CASSPAPRGRTYEQYF. V gene TRBV27 combines with J gene TRBJ2-7; 8 positions match TRBD1. The CDR3 is made up of 16 amino acids. The V gene end was trimmed by 5 bases and the J gene end by 2 bases; junction bases not matched to a gene: 11. From germline, CDR1 is MNHEY and CDR2 SMNVEV (reference sequence).

The chain couples TRBV9 to TRBJ1-2, with a weak D call TRBD1 (6 bases). Germline V gives CDR1 SGDLS, CDR2 YYNGEE. The CDR3 has 15 residues. Trimming shortened V by 3 bases and J by 5 bases, and 17 bases separated the two germline ends. In DNA form, the CDR3 reads TGTGCCAGCAGCGGACTACAGGGTATAAGATATGGCTACACCTTC. Its translation: CASSGLQGIRYGYTF.

V gene TRBV7-9 combines with J gene TRBJ2-3, with no clear D. Germline CDR1 reads SEHNR; CDR2 reads FQNEAQ (reference sequence). The CDR3 length is 17 residues. Trimming shortened V by 0 bases and J by 2 bases, and 15 bases separated the two germline ends. For the CDR3, the DNA is TGTGCCAGCAGCTTAGCTAAGGCTCCCGCCACCACAGATACGCAGTATTTT. It codes for CASSLAKAPATTDTQYF.

The V gene is TRBV5-4, the J gene TRBJ1-1; D might be TRBD1 (5 bases). V was cut by 4 bases and J by 7 bases, with 8 bases left in between. Germline loops: CDR1 SGHNT, CDR2 YYREEE (reference sequence). CDR3 length equals 11 residues. The CDR3 sequence is CASSLDSEAFF. CDR3 nucleotides: TGTGCCAGCAGCCTTGACAGTGAAGCTTTCTTT.

This chain joins TRBV5-1 and TRBJ2-1, with D hard to call. The CDR3 sequence is 13 residues long. The ends were cut back, 0 bases at V and 9 bases at J, with 10 bases in the middle. In germline, CDR1 is SGHRS, CDR2 YFSETQ. The DNA of the CDR3 is TGCGCCAGCAGCTTGGGACTCCGGAGTGAGCAGTTCTTC. Encoded protein: CASSLGLRSEQFF.

J is TRBJ2-5 and V is TRBV7-9; no clear D gene. The germline V gene has CDR1 SEHNR and CDR2 FQNEAQ (reference sequence). V gave up 3 bases and J gave up 7 bases, with 9 bases separating them. This CDR3 region has 12 residues. CDR3 loop: CASSFEVGTQYF. The CDR3 nucleotides read TGTGCCAGCAGCTTCGAGGTGGGGACCCAGTACTTC. Drawing the rest from reference TRBV7-9 and TRBJ2-5, the complete variable domain is DTGVSQNPRHKITKRGQNVTFRCDPISEHNRLYWYRQTLGQGPEFLTYFQNEAQLEKSRLLSDRFSAERPKGSFSTLEIQRTEQGDSAMYLCASSFEVGTQYFGPGTRLLVL.

The chain uses TRBV7-9 and TRBJ1-2, with unresolved D. Trimming pared 5 bases from V and 8 bases from J, leaving 15 bases between. Germline CDR1 reads SEHNR; CDR2 reads FQNEAQ (reference sequence). The CDR3 contains 13 residues. CDR3 bases: TGTGCCAGCAGCCCCGACCGGGGAGGAGGCTACACCTTC. It translates to CASSPDRGGGYTF.

This chain uses TRBV30 with TRBJ2-7; perhaps TRBD1 as D (5 bases). From germline, CDR1 is GTSNPN and CDR2 SVGIG (reference sequence). This CDR3 is 13 amino acids long. V shed 1 base and J shed 3 bases, with 10 bases lying between them. In DNA form, the CDR3 reads TGTGCCTGGAGTGGAGTCGACAGCTACGAGCAGTACTTC. It is translated as CAWSGVDSYEQYF.

V usage is TRBV6-5 and J usage is TRBJ2-3; the D is unclear. V gave up 2 bases and J gave up 2 bases, with 8 bases separating them. The CDR3 has 14 residues. Germline V gene data show CDR1 as MNHEY and CDR2 as SVGAGI. CDR3 bases: TGTGCCAGCAGTTACGGCGGAATCACAGATACGCAGTATTTT. As protein: CASSYGGITDTQYF.

The chain links TRBV28 to TRBJ2-7; 14 bases agree with TRBD2. Unmatched junction bases numbered 8, after V lost 4 bases and J lost 6 bases. Germline V gives CDR1 MDHEN, CDR2 SYDVKM. The CDR3 covers 16 residues. CDR3 in amino acids: CASSSRLAGGPVEQYF. Here the CDR3 DNA reads TGTGCCAGCAGTTCCAGACTAGCGGGAGGGCCGGTCGAGCAGTACTTC.

V gene TRBV5-4 combines with J gene TRBJ1-2, with D possibly being TRBD1 (5 bases). Trimming stripped 0 bases from V and 3 bases from J, with 18 bases between. Germline V gene sequence: CDR1 SGHNT, CDR2 YYREEE (reference sequence). The CDR3 totals 17 residues. The CDR3 DNA sequence: TGTGCCAGCAGCTTGGGATTAGGTCCAGGGACCTACTATGGCTACACCTTC. It codes for CASSLGLGPGTYYGYTF.

V and J are TRBV27 and TRBJ1-5; 12 bases are a match to TRBD1. Germline V gene lookup returns CDR1 MNHEY and CDR2 SMNVEV (reference sequence). The CDR3 extends over 15 amino acids. V lost 2 bases to trimming and J lost 6 bases; unmatched junction nucleotides: 2. The CDR3 here is CASSLGTGGSQPQHF. Written as DNA, the CDR3 is TGTGCCAGCAGTTTAGGGACAGGGGGCAGTCAGCCCCAGCATTTT.

This chain links TRBV6-5 with TRBJ1-2; 9 nucleotides line up with TRBD1. The germline CDR1 and CDR2 sequences are MNHEY and SVGAGI. J was trimmed by 8 bases and V by 4 bases; bases with no gene match: 8. This CDR3 is built from 14 residues. Here the CDR3 reads CASSSGQGSAGYTF. The CDR3 DNA is TGTGCCAGCAGTTCCGGACAGGGGAGCGCGGGCTACACCTTC.

The V call is TRBV5-1, the J call TRBJ2-2; weak D call: TRBD1 (6 bases). The germline V gene encodes CDR1 SGHRS and CDR2 YFSETQ. Trimming cost V 1 base and J 10 bases, with 11 bases left between them. This CDR3 contains 13 residues. The CDR3 region has the DNA TGCGCCAGCAGCTTGAAAGGGGGTGCGGAGCTGTTTTTT. This sequence encodes CASSLKGGAELFF.

The rearrangement uses TRBV15 and TRBJ1-1; D unresolved. V gave up 1 base and J gave up 0 bases, with 3 bases separating them. CDR1 is LNHNV and CDR2 is YYDKDF in the germline V gene (reference sequence). The CDR3 is 13 residues long. The CDR3 region has the DNA TGTGCCACCAGCAGAGGTTTGAACACTGAAGCTTTCTTT. Its protein is CATSRGLNTEAFF.